Sequencing of this T cell receptor beta chain was carried out in a study of T-cell memory formation after mild COVID-19. TCRdb reanalysed the 5' RACE reads using MiXCR and keeps one entry per CDR3 protein. The profile covers around 250,000 distinct CDR3 sequences, with 15% to 20% appearing a single time and 22% taken by the ten largest. CDR3 length: 11 residues. V was shortened by 9 bases and J by 1 base, with 6 bases between the two germline ends. The source material was PBMCs or a T cell subset sorted from them (not recorded which). The source is a man between 18 and 29 years old who had mild COVID-19 (a few samples of this study predate the infection). Cell type and time point are not known. This chain connects TRBV12-3 or TRBV12-4 to TRBJ1-1; the D is unclear. This CDR3 is CASTGNTEAFF. CDR3 nucleotide sequence: TGTGCCAGTACGGGGAACACTGAAGCTTTCTTT.